This T cell receptor beta chain was observed in a study of T cell repertoires in cytomegalovirus infection. Turning to the study itself: Both a matching HLA type and CMV infection were indicated by public TCR beta signatures. General observations from the study: Dominant in the ex vivo response were TCR beta clonotypes restricted by HLA-C and specific for CMV.

With respect to this clonotype: Its cognate antigen is unknown.

TCRdb ran MiXCR on the reads and lists one entry per CDR3 protein. Of fewer than 950,000 distinct CDR3 sequences in the sample, 32% were seen once. After removal of 6 bases from V and 1 base from J, the junction contained 16 bases not matched to a gene. This CDR3 has 19 amino acids. Per the germline V gene, CDR1 is MNHEY and CDR2 is SVGEGT. This chain connects TRBV6-2 or TRBV6-3 to TRBJ1-5, with 9 bases fitting TRBD1. Sequencing was performed on cultured CD8+ T cells from PBMCs, taken from culture after CMV antigen stimulation. The sequence derives from a human donor in good health (CMV status not recorded). Some clones in this sample may be carry-over from other donors' samples. CDR3 in DNA: TGTGCCAGCAGGACCCACCCGGGACAGGGAATTGGCAGCAATCAGCCCCAGCATTTT. This encodes CASRTHPGQGIGSNQPQHF.